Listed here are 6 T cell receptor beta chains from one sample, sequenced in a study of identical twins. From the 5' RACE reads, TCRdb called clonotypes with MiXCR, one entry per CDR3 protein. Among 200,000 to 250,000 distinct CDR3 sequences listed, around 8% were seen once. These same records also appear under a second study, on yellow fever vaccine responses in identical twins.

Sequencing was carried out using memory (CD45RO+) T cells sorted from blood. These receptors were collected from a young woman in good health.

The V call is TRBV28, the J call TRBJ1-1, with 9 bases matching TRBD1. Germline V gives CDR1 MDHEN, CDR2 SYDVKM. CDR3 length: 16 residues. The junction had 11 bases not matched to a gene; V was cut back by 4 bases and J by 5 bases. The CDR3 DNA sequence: TGTGCCAGCAGTTCCACCGGCCTACAGGGGGCAACTGAAGCTTTCTTT. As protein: CASSSTGLQGATEAFF.

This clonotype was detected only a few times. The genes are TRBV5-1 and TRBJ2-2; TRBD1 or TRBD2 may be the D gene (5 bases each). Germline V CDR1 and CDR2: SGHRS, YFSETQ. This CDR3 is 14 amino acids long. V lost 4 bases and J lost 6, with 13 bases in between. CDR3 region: CASSEGPGAGELFF. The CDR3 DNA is TGCGCCAGCAGCGAGGGACCCGGGGCCGGGGAGCTGTTTTTT.

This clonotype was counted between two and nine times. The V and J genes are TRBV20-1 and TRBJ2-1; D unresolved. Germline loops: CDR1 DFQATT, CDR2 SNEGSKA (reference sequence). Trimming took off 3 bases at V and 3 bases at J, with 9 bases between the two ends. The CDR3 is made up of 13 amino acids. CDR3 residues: CSASPTNYNEQFF. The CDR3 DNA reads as TGCAGTGCTAGTCCAACTAACTACAATGAGCAGTTCTTC.

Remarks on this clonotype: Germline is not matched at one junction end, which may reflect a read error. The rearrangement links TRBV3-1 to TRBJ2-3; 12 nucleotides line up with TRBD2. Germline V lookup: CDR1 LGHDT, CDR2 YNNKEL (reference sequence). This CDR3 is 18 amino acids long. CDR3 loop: CACSQSTSGGPSTDTQYF. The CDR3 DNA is TGTGCCTGCAGCCAATCCACTAGCGGGGGGCCAAGCACAGATACGCAGTATTTT.

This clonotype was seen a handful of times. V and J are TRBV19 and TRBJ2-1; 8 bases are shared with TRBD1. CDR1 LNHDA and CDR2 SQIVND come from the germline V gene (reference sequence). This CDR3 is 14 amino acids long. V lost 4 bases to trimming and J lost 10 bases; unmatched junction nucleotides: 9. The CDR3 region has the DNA TGTGCCAGTAGTACCCGACAGGGGACAAGGGAGCAGTTCTTC. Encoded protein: CASSTRQGTREQFF. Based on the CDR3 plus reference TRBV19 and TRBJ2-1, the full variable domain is DGGITQSPKYLFRKEGQNVTLSCEQNLNHDAMYWYRQDPGQGLRLIYYSQIVNDFQKGDIAEGYSVSREKKESFPLTVTSAQKNPTAFYLCASSTRQGTREQFFGPGTRLTVL.

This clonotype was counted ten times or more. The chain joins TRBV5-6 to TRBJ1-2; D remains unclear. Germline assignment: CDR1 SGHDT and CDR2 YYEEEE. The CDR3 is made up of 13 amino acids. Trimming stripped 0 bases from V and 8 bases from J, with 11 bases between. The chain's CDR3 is CASSLVSSVGYTF. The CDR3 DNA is TGTGCCAGCAGCTTGGTCAGTTCCGTAGGCTACACCTTC.